This T cell receptor (beta chain) was observed in a study of HIV-infected patients and healthy controls. The CDR3 contains 14 residues. The V and J ends lost 8 bases and 6 bases respectively, with 20 bases between them. Germline V gene lookup returns CDR1 SNHLY and CDR2 FYNNEI. The repertoire came from unfractionated whole blood and reflected all unsorted peripheral T cells. This clonotype appeared many times. Around 450 ng RNA was reverse transcribed with alpha and beta constant-region primers. Alpha and beta chain libraries were made separately by chain-specific third strand synthesis with multiplexing indices. Via MiXCR, TCRdb re-called the 5' RACE reads, giving one row per CDR3 protein. The sample contains around 8,600 distinct CDR3 sequences, around 8.2% of which appear only once.

This receptor was identified in an adult with HIV infection. The donor label of this sample is uncertain. The chain uses TRBV2 and TRBJ2-7, with D perhaps matching TRBD1 (6 bases). The input for sequencing was blood, taken before antiretroviral therapy. The CDR3 nucleotides are TGTGCCAGCGGTTACAGGGCAGGGCAATCCGAGCAGTACTTC. It codes for CASGYRAGQSEQYF.